Shown below are 29 T cell receptor beta chains from a single sample sequenced in a study of blood T cells in healthy people across ages. Through a sample-barcoded 5' primer and a J-beta primer mix, a second PCR was run for roughly 6 to 12 cycles. TCRdb passed the 5' RACE reads through MiXCR, listing each CDR3 protein once. The table shows under 850,000 distinct CDR3 sequences, with about 34% occurring only once. Sequenced input: blood. All receptors come from a man younger than 35 in good health.

The chain employs TRBV30 and TRBJ1-1; D is possibly TRBD1 (5 bases). Trimming pared 1 base from V and 10 bases from J, leaving 16 bases between. CDR3 length: 13 amino acids. Germline CDR1 GTSNPN, CDR2 SVGIG (reference sequence). DNA of the CDR3: TGTGCCTGGAGTGGGGATGGAAGGGGTGTAGCTTTCTTT. This codes for CAWSGDGRGVAFF.

In DNA form, the CDR3 reads TGTGCCATCAGTGAAACGGAGGACTATGGCTACACCTTC. As protein: CAISETEDYGYTF. This chain uses TRBV10-3 with TRBJ1-2; D gene ambiguous. The CDR3 is 13 amino acids. Trimming pared 3 bases from V and 3 bases from J, leaving 8 bases between. CDR1 and CDR2 from the germline V gene are ENHRY and SYGVKD.

V and J are TRBV4-2 and TRBJ2-7; TRBD2 is a possible D gene (7 bases). Trimming took 0 bases from V and 2 from J, leaving 14 bases between them. The CDR3 totals 16 residues. Per germline, CDR1 LGHNA and CDR2 YNFKEQ. For the CDR3, the DNA is TGTGCCAGCAGCCAAGAAGTTCGGGGGGCCCCCTACGAGCAGTACTTC. Translation: CASSQEVRGAPYEQYF.

In its sample, this clonotype was seen a few times. This chain joins TRBV20-1 and TRBJ2-3; 7 nucleotides match TRBD1. Germline V gene sequence: CDR1 DFQATT, CDR2 SNEGSKA (reference sequence). The ends lost 8 bases at V and 4 bases at J; junction bases unmatched: 6. This CDR3 spans 12 amino acids. The CDR3, as DNA: TGCAGTTCTGACAGGGATCCAGATACGCAGTATTTT. Its translation: CSSDRDPDTQYF.

The gene calls are TRBV5-1 and TRBJ2-5, with 8 positions matching TRBD2. Germline assignment: CDR1 SGHRS and CDR2 YFSETQ. CDR3 size: 15 residues. Trimming at V came to 7 bases and at J to 4 bases, leaving 12 bases not matched to a gene. The CDR3 DNA sequence: TGCGCCAGCGGTTCGGCGGGAGGCGGTGGAGAGACCCAGTACTTC. The encoded protein is CASGSAGGGGETQYF.

In its sample, this clonotype was seen a few times. The chain joins TRBV20-1 to TRBJ1-3, with D uncertain. The CDR3 is 15 amino acids. V lost 3 bases, J lost 0 bases, and 12 bases lay in between. Germline V gene sequence: CDR1 DFQATT, CDR2 SNEGSKA (reference sequence). For the CDR3, the DNA is TGCAGTGCTAGCTCCAGGCTATCCTCTGGAAACACCATATATTTT. The encoded protein is CSASSRLSSGNTIYF.

The chain couples TRBV5-1 to TRBJ2-7; D is possibly TRBD1 (5 bases). The CDR3 contains 15 residues. Germline V gives CDR1 SGHRS, CDR2 YFSETQ. V was cut by 0 bases and J by 7 bases, with 17 bases left in between. The CDR3 region is CASSLARVEYNEQYF. As DNA, the CDR3 is TGCGCCAGCAGCTTGGCCAGGGTAGAGTACAATGAGCAGTACTTC.

The V and J genes are TRBV4-2 and TRBJ2-4, with TRBD1 identical over 8 bases. The J call is in doubt because the DNA end fits TRBJ2-7 better. CDR1 LGHNA and CDR2 YNFKEQ come from the germline V gene. The CDR3 extends over 14 amino acids. CDR3 protein: CASSRPDRGYEQYF. The CDR3 DNA is TGTGCCAGCAGCCGCCCCGACAGGGGCTACGAGCAGTACTTC.

The chain couples TRBV4-3 to TRBJ2-5; D possibly corresponds to TRBD1 (6 bases). V was trimmed by 4 bases and J by 11 bases, leaving 23 bases between them. Germline CDR1 is LGHNA and CDR2 is YSLEER. The CDR3 is 15 residues long. CDR3: CASSRETQGGDEQYF. CDR3 DNA sequence: TGCGCCAGCAGCCGTGAAACACAGGGTGGAGATGAGCAGTACTTC.

This clonotype was detected only a few times. The rearrangement joins TRBV7-2 to TRBJ1-6, with D possibly TRBD1 on 5 matching bases. This CDR3 is 15 amino acids long. With 1 base removed from V and 9 bases from J, the gap between germline ends came to 13 bases. The germline V gene encodes CDR1 SGHTA and CDR2 FQGNSA. The CDR3 bases are TGTGCCAGCAGCTTAGGGGGGTCCTACTTTTCACCCCTCCACTTT. This sequence encodes CASSLGGSYFSPLHF.

A word on this clonotype: A read error may be the cause here, since a much bigger clone is one base away. The rearrangement joins TRBV5-1 to TRBJ2-5, with 8 nucleotides matching TRBD1. This CDR3 contains 17 residues. The V gene end was trimmed by 1 base and the J gene end by 4 bases; junction bases not matched to a gene: 12. Looked up from germline, CDR1 is SGHRS and CDR2 is YFSETQ. CDR3 in DNA: TGCGCCAGCAGCTTGTTTCCGGGACAGGAGGGTGTAGAGACCCAGTACTTC. Its translation: CASSLFPGQEGVETQYF.

In its sample, this clonotype was seen a few times. V is TRBV29-1 and J is TRBJ2-6; no clear D. The CDR3 consists of 13 residues. Germline CDR1 SQVTM, CDR2 ANQGSEA. The V end lost 6 bases, the J end lost 1 base, and 7 bases lay between the germline ends. CDR3 nucleotides: TGCAGCGTCGCGATATCTGGGGCCAACGTCCTGACTTTC. The encoded protein is CSVAISGANVLTF.

About this clonotype itself: One junction end disagrees with the germline gene, perhaps due to a read error. The genes are TRBV20-1 and TRBJ2-3, with TRBD2 as a possible D gene (6 bases). This CDR3 is built from 16 residues. Germline loops: CDR1 DFQATT, CDR2 SNEGSKA (reference sequence). The CDR3 DNA sequence: TGCAGTGCTAGAGATCCTGGACTACCGCGCACGGATACGCAGTATTTT. It translates to CSARDPGLPRTDTQYF.

This chain connects TRBV6-2 or TRBV6-3 to TRBJ1-5, with a tentative D call TRBD1 (5 bases). The germline V gene encodes CDR1 MNHEY and CDR2 SVGEGT. V was cut by 8 bases and J by 4 bases, with 12 bases left in between. This CDR3 spans 13 amino acids. The DNA for the CDR3 is TGTGCCAGCCTAGAGACAGATAATCAGCCCCAGCATTTT. It yields the protein CASLETDNQPQHF.

The rearrangement joins TRBV19 to TRBJ1-2; 8 nucleotides match TRBD1. Trimming cost V 0 bases and J 7 bases; bases outside gene matches: 16. Per germline, CDR1 LNHDA and CDR2 SQIVND (reference sequence). This CDR3 spans 18 amino acids. CDR3 protein: CASSIDLNSGGIPSGYTF. The CDR3 region has the DNA TGTGCCAGTAGTATAGATCTAAATTCAGGGGGCATCCCGAGTGGCTACACCTTC.

This clonotype has just a few counts. V is TRBV5-6 and J is TRBJ2-1; no firm D call. Per germline, CDR1 SGHDT and CDR2 YYEEEE. This CDR3 region has 15 residues. The V gene lost 1 base and the J gene lost 3 bases, with 11 bases spanning the gap. The CDR3, as DNA: TGTGCCAGCAGCTTGAAGTCCGCTGGCTACAATGAGCAGTTCTTC. It is translated as CASSLKSAGYNEQFF.

The chain couples TRBV11-2 to TRBJ1-1, with unresolved D. Looked up from germline, CDR1 is SGHAT and CDR2 is FQNNGV. CDR3 length equals 10 residues. V was cut by 8 bases and J by 11 bases, with 12 bases left in between. The CDR3 loop is CASGELVAFF. CDR3 DNA sequence: TGTGCCAGCGGAGAGCTTGTGGCTTTCTTT.

This clonotype was counted a few times. The chain is built from TRBV10-3 and TRBJ2-5, with 7 nucleotides matching TRBD1. The V gene end was trimmed by 1 base and the J gene end by 5 bases; junction bases not matched to a gene: 4. The CDR3 totals 14 residues. The V gene's germline CDR1 is ENHRY and CDR2 SYGVKD. The CDR3 sequence is CAISEWDRWETQYF. The CDR3 bases are TGTGCCATCAGTGAGTGGGACAGATGGGAGACCCAGTACTTC.

The chain links TRBV5-1 to TRBJ1-2; D unresolved. CDR1 is SGHRS and CDR2 is YFSETQ in the germline V gene. V gave up 3 bases and J gave up 5 bases, with 11 bases separating them. This CDR3 has 13 amino acids. The CDR3 spells CASSSNTEYGYTF. In nucleotides, the CDR3 is TGCGCCAGCAGCTCTAATACAGAGTATGGCTACACCTTC. Looking up the rest from reference TRBV5-1 and TRBJ1-2 gives the full variable domain: KAGVTQTPRYLIKTRGQQVTLSCSPISGHRSVSWYQQTPGQGLQFLFEYFSETQRNKGNFPGRFSGRQFSNSRSEMNVSTLELGDSALYLCASSSNTEYGYTFGSGTRLTVV.

This clonotype was seen many times. The V gene is TRBV20-1, the J gene TRBJ2-1, with TRBD2 matching 7 bases. The CDR3 sequence is 15 residues long. With 3 bases clipped from V and 7 bases from J, the junction kept 12 bases outside the gene matches. Germline CDR1 is DFQATT and CDR2 is SNEGSKA (reference sequence). Written as DNA, the CDR3 is TGCAGTGCTAGCCCCCCAAGCGGGGCGAGAAATGAGCAGTTCTTC. As protein: CSASPPSGARNEQFF.

V is TRBV7-2 and J is TRBJ2-3; D gene unclear. The CDR3 runs to 15 residues. V dropped 1 base and J dropped 0 bases, with 8 bases sitting between them. Germline V gene data show CDR1 as SGHTA and CDR2 as FQGNSA. CDR3 in amino acids: CASSLDYRSTDTQYF. CDR3 bases: TGTGCCAGCAGCTTAGATTACCGCAGCACAGATACGCAGTATTTT.

The rearrangement links TRBV20-1 to TRBJ1-2, with D tentatively TRBD1 (5 bases). The germline gives CDR1 DFQATT, CDR2 SNEGSKA (reference sequence). The CDR3 is 10 amino acids. The germline V and J ends were trimmed by 7 bases and 7 bases, with 10 bases remaining between them. The CDR3: CSVKGSGYTF. DNA for the CDR3: TGCAGTGTTAAGGGGAGTGGCTACACCTTC.

This clonotype has a count of ten or more. The rearrangement joins TRBV7-2 to TRBJ2-7; D remains unclear. Trimming left V 1 base short and J 4 bases short, with 8 bases between. CDR1 and CDR2 from the germline V gene are SGHTA and FQGNSA. The CDR3 loop spans 13 amino acids. The CDR3 spells CASSLEYSYEQYF. In DNA, the CDR3 is TGTGCCAGCAGCTTAGAATACTCGTACGAGCAGTACTTC.

This chain joins TRBV5-6 and TRBJ1-1; TRBD1 might be the D (5 bases). The CDR3 covers 13 residues. Germline CDR1 and CDR2: SGHDT and YYEEEE. V lost 0 bases and J lost 4, with 7 bases in between. DNA for the CDR3: TGTGCCAGCAGCTTGGCGGGGGTCACTGAAGCTTTCTTT. Protein: CASSLAGVTEAFF.

This clonotype was seen many times. The genes are TRBV12-3 or TRBV12-4 and TRBJ2-1; TRBD1 is a possible D gene (6 bases). With 5 bases removed from V and 0 bases from J, the gap between germline ends came to 11 bases. The CDR3 is 15 residues long. CDR3: CASSVQGSSYNEQFF. The CDR3 DNA follows: TGTGCCAGCAGTGTACAGGGCAGCTCCTACAATGAGCAGTTCTTC.

This chain links TRBV30 with TRBJ1-2; tentative D call: TRBD1 (6 bases). From germline, CDR1 is GTSNPN and CDR2 SVGIG (reference sequence). The CDR3 covers 11 residues. V was cut by 5 bases and J by 2 bases, with 6 bases left in between. CDR3 sequence: CAWQGNYGYTF. CDR3 in DNA: TGTGCCTGGCAGGGGAACTATGGCTACACCTTC.

Regarding this clonotype: This may be a read error: a much more frequent sequence differs by one nucleotide. This chain uses TRBV29-1 with TRBJ1-1; possibly TRBD1 for D (5 bases). The CDR3 is 11 residues long. CDR1 and CDR2 (germline): SQVTM, ANQGSEA. The CDR3 region has the DNA TGCGGCGTTGAATGGGGGGGATCGGCTTTCTTT. Its protein product is CGVEWGGSAFF.

The chain is built from TRBV20-1 and TRBJ2-6; D remains ambiguous. Trimming left V 6 bases short and J 0 bases short, with 15 bases between. The CDR3 is 16 residues long. The germline CDR1 and CDR2 sequences are DFQATT and SNEGSKA (reference sequence). Written as DNA, the CDR3 is TGCAGTGCCTCATCCCTCAGCACCTCTGGGGCCAACGTCCTGACTTTC. Translated: CSASSLSTSGANVLTF.

This clonotype was found a few times. The CDR3 region is CASRGKPTSGADVVTQYF. In nucleotides, the CDR3 is TGTGCCAGCAGGGGGAAACCGACTAGCGGGGCCGACGTGGTTACGCAGTATTTT. The chain links TRBV6-2 or TRBV6-3 to TRBJ2-3; 11 bases are shared with TRBD2. V was clipped by 6 bases and J by 8 bases; unmatched bases: 19. The germline CDR1 and CDR2 sequences are MNHEY and SVGEGT. The CDR3 has 18 residues.